The 13 T cell receptor beta chains listed next were all sequenced from one sample in a study of blood T cell repertoires in COVID-19 (TCRdb year 2020). The library relied on the immunoSEQ multiplex PCR assay. TCRdb's version of the immuneACCESS table is confined to in-frame rearrangements and falls short of the full clone set. An unresolved V gene accounts for under half of the shortfall where checked; the remainder is of unknown origin. The sample contains over 70,000 clones, roughly three quarters of them found a single time. Of the sample, roughly 2.4% falls within the top ten clones. The sequenced sample was peripheral blood. The receptors stem from a man between 65 and 85 years old with COVID-19, enrolled during active disease.

The V and J genes are TRBV9 and TRBJ1-6; no reliable D call. The CDR3 runs 14 residues. V was pared by 6 bases and J by 6 bases, with 13 bases between. CDR1 is SGDLS and CDR2 is YYNGEE in the germline V gene. CDR3 coding DNA: TGTGCCAGCACCCGGACGGGGAGTAATTCACCCCTCCACTTT. This gives the protein CASTRTGSNSPLHF. Variable domain in full (rest from reference TRBV9 and TRBJ1-6): DSGVTQTPKHLITATGQRVTLRCSPRSGDLSVYWYQQSLDQGLQFLIQYYNGEERAKGNILERFSAQQFPDLHSELNLSSLELGDSALYFCASTRTGSNSPLHFGNGTRLTVT.

This clone was counted a few times. V usage is TRBV28 and J usage is TRBJ2-7, with D tentatively TRBD2 (5 bases). Per germline, CDR1 MDHEN and CDR2 SYDVKM. With 7 bases removed from V and 6 bases from J, the gap between germline ends came to 19 bases. The CDR3 is 14 amino acids. The CDR3 DNA follows: TGTGCCAGCACCCGGATGAGTGGAGGCGGCGAGCAGTACTTC. The encoded protein is CASTRMSGGGEQYF.

J is TRBJ1-5 and V is TRBV28; no firm D call. CDR1 and CDR2 (germline): MDHEN, SYDVKM. The CDR3 length is 15 residues. V shed 3 bases and J shed 1 base, with 10 bases lying between them. CDR3 in DNA: TGTGCCAGCAGTTTCATCACTCAAAGCAATCAGCCCCAGCATTTT. This translates into CASSFITQSNQPQHF. The full variable domain, rest sourced from reference TRBV28 and TRBJ1-5, is DVKVTQSSRYLVKRTGEKVFLECVQDMDHENMFWYRQDPGLGLRLIYFSYDVKMKEKGDIPEGYSVSREKKERFSLILESASTNQTSMYLCASSFITQSNQPQHFGDGTRLSIL.

This chain joins TRBV7-9 and TRBJ2-1; 8 bases match TRBD1. Per germline, CDR1 SEHNR and CDR2 FQNEAQ (reference sequence). This CDR3 spans 17 amino acids. J gave up 4 bases and V 4 bases, and 12 bases lay outside the gene matches. CDR3 loop: CASSSKIRDRMYNEQFF. In nucleotides, the CDR3 is TGTGCCAGCAGCTCCAAAATCCGGGACAGGATGTACAATGAGCAGTTCTTC.

DNA for the CDR3: TGTGCCAGCAGCTTAGGTGTCCGCCGGTCGATGAACACTGAAGCTTTCTTT. It encodes CASSLGVRRSMNTEAFF. J is TRBJ1-1 and V is TRBV7-2; D gene uncertain. With 1 base removed from V and 0 bases from J, the gap between germline ends came to 15 bases. Germline V gives CDR1 SGHTA, CDR2 FQGNSA. The CDR3 spans 17 residues.

The chain is built from TRBV30 and TRBJ1-2; 7 bases agree with TRBD1. The germline CDR1 and CDR2 sequences are GTSNPN and SVGIG (reference sequence). There are 14 residues in the CDR3. Losses at the gene ends were 0 bases for V and 3 bases for J; bases not matched to a gene: 4. CDR3 sequence reads: CAWSVHRGDYGYTF. Here the CDR3 DNA reads TGTGCCTGGAGTGTACACAGGGGAGACTATGGCTACACCTTC.

J is TRBJ1-5 and V is TRBV28, with TRBD1 matching 9 bases. CDR3 length: 15 residues. With 2 bases clipped from V and 4 bases from J, the junction kept 3 bases outside the gene matches. From germline, CDR1 is MDHEN and CDR2 SYDVKM. The CDR3 sequence: CASSLGQGRNQPQHF. Here the CDR3 DNA reads TGTGCCAGCAGTTTAGGACAGGGGCGGAATCAGCCCCAGCATTTT.

The rearrangement uses TRBV29-1 and TRBJ1-1, with D tentatively TRBD1 (6 bases). With 6 bases removed from V and 1 base from J, the gap between germline ends came to 12 bases. Germline values: CDR1 SQVTM, CDR2 ANQGSEA. This CDR3 has 13 residues. For the CDR3, the DNA is TGCAGCGTGCCCCGGGACACGAACACTGAAGCTTTCTTT. It translates to CSVPRDTNTEAFF.

This chain joins TRBV23-1 and TRBJ2-7; TRBD1 aligns across 10 bases. TRBV23-1 is an open reading frame whose function is uncertain. V lost 6 bases, J lost 7 bases, and 6 bases stayed unmatched. The CDR3 length is 13 residues. The CDR3 region is CASRDRGRREQYF. The CDR3 bases are TGCGCCAGCAGAGACAGGGGGCGGAGGGAGCAGTACTTC.

This rearrangement joins TRBV27 to TRBJ2-7; D might be TRBD1 (7 bases). CDR1 MNHEY and CDR2 SMNVEV come from the germline V gene (reference sequence). The CDR3 has 18 residues. V dropped 5 bases and J dropped 3 bases, with 26 bases sitting between them. CDR3 protein: CASSTLHRLTQGGYEQYF. CDR3 sequence (DNA): TGTGCCAGCAGTACTCTTCACAGATTAACGCAGGGGGGCTACGAGCAGTACTTC.

V gene TRBV5-1 combines with J gene TRBJ1-1; TRBD1 is a possible D gene (6 bases). Germline V gene data show CDR1 as SGHRS and CDR2 as YFSETQ. The V and J ends lost 0 bases and 3 bases respectively, with 12 bases between them. The CDR3 covers 15 residues. The CDR3 DNA reads TGCGCCAGCAGCTTGGCCGGCAGGGGTGACACTGAAGCTTTCTTT. Its translation: CASSLAGRGDTEAFF.

This clone was detected a few times. The chain joins TRBV4-1 to TRBJ2-7; D gene ambiguous. This CDR3 is 14 amino acids long. V was clipped by 6 bases and J by 2 bases, with 14 bases between them. The V gene's germline CDR1 is MGHRA and CDR2 YSYEKL. CDR3 protein: CASSPPAAAYEQYF. In DNA form, the CDR3 reads TGCGCCAGCAGTCCCCCGGCGGCGGCCTACGAGCAGTACTTC.

The CDR3 protein is CASRPGTGKETQYF. The CDR3 DNA sequence: TGCGCCAGCAGGCCCGGGACAGGGAAAGAGACCCAGTACTTC. The genes are TRBV5-1 and TRBJ2-5, with 9 nucleotides matching TRBD1. The ends lost 5 bases at V and 3 bases at J; junction bases unmatched: 5. The CDR3 totals 14 residues. Germline assignment: CDR1 SGHRS and CDR2 YFSETQ.